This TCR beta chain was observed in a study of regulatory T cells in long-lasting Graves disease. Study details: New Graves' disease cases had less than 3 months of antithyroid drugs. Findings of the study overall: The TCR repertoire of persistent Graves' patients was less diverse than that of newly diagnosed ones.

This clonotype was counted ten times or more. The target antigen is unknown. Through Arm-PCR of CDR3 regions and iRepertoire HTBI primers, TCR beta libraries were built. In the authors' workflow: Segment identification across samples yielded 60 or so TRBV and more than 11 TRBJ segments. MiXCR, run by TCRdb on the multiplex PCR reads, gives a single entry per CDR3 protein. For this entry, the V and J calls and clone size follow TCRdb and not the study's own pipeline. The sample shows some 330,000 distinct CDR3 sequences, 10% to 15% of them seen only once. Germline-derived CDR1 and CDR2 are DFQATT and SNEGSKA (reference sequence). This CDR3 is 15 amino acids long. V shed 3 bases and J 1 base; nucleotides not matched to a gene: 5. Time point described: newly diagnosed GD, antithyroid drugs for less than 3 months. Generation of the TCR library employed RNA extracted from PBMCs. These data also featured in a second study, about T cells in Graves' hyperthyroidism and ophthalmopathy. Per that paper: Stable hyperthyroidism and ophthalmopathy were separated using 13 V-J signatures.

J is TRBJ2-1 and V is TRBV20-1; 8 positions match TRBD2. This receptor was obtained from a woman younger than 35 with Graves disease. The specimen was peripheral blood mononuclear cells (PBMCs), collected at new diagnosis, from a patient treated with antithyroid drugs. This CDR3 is CSARGREASYNEQFF. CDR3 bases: TGCAGTGCTAGGGGGCGGGAGGCGTCCTACAATGAGCAGTTCTTC.